A selection of T cell receptor beta chains follows, all from one sample in a study of vaccination and CD4 T cells after COVID-19. These receptors lack a known antigen. TCRdb redid the calling of the PCR reads with MiXCR, one entry per CDR3 protein. Of 15,000 or so distinct CDR3 sequences listed, more than 45% were seen once; the top ten hold around 10%. The sequencing sample was made of CD4+ T cells from blood, cultured in vitro. All receptors come from a human donor who had recovered from COVID-19. CDR3s leave out the opening cysteine and the closing phenylalanine or tryptophan.

TRBJ1-5 TRBV6-2/TRBV6-3 12 ASSYVDRNQPQH
TRBJ2-3 TRBV20-1 10 SARGGTGPQY
TRBJ1-5 TRBV7-6 13 AGSLGGSGNQPQH
TRBJ2-3 TRBV6-1 10 ASSSNRDTQY
TRBJ2-2 TRBV5-4 14 ASSLVTSGITGELF
TRBJ2-7 TRBV11-3 12 ASREGFSRGEQY
TRBJ1-2 TRBV6-2/TRBV6-3 10 ASSYSRRGYT
TRBJ2-5 TRBV7-9 13 ASSSTSGTGETQY
TRBJ2-5 TRBV20-1 12 SARGGTAQETQY
TRBJ2-3 TRBV11-3 15 ASSSQFGGYSTDTQY
TRBJ2-1 TRBV20-1 9 SASVSTESF
TRBJ2-3 TRBV7-6 16 ASSRGLAGGPLTDTQY
TRBJ1-2 TRBV6-1 9 AGRGVYGYT
TRBJ2-7 TRBV24-1 13 ATSDSGQGAYEQY
TRBJ1-1 TRBV6-1 11 ASSTDRGTEAF
TRBJ1-4 TRBV20-1 16 SAREYGTGVGGNEKLF
TRBJ1-4 TRBV6-1 11 ASSIRRNEKLF
TRBJ2-7 TRBV4-1 14 ASSRGTAESKYEQY
TRBJ2-7 TRBV20-1 13 SARDWASGRGEQY
TRBJ2-3 TRBV6-1 15 ASSEGNSAGMLDTQY
TRBJ1-1 TRBV20-1 13 SARIPGQRNTEAF
TRBJ2-1 TRBV20-1 16 SASPTSGRFRSYNEQF
TRBJ1-3 TRBV15 12 ATSGRQPGNTIY
TRBJ2-7 TRBV2 9 ASSPYHEQY
TRBJ1-1 TRBV20-1 11 SASVSLNTEAF
TRBJ2-7 TRBV5-1 11 ASSLSGPYEQY
TRBJ2-7 TRBV7-9 13 ASSPGTSVSYEQY
TRBJ2-7 TRBV20-1 10 SVLAGGREQY
TRBJ1-2 TRBV6-1 11 ASSRDRLYGYT
TRBJ1-2 TRBV25-1 11 ASSEAYEDGYT
TRBJ1-2 TRBV12-3/TRBV12-4 12 ASREQGRDYGYT
TRBJ2-2 TRBV13 14 ASSSTQKIGTGELF
TRBJ2-7 TRBV19 14 ASSRAGTGGLYEQY
TRBJ2-7 TRBV6-1 10 ASRPEGPEQY
TRBJ1-6 TRBV20-1 15 SALLVRSQGYNSPLH
TRBJ2-2 TRBV4-3 12 ASSQEGNTGELF
TRBJ1-1 TRBV6-4 12 ASSPGTANTEAF
TRBJ2-7 TRBV20-1 13 SAQDGRKIAYEQY